The 14 T cell receptor beta chains given below trace back to one sample, sequenced in a study of human T cells and chemical hapten exposure. Regarding time point: pre-sensitization, week 0. The treatment denotes: therapeutic diphenylcyclopropenone sensitization with weekly scalp DPC. Each CDR3 protein is one row after TCRdb ran MiXCR on the RACE reads. The profile shows fewer than 350,000 distinct CDR3 sequences, almost 8% of them singletons. The specimen was whole blood, collected in connection with sensitization to the hapten diphenylcyclopropenone (DPC). The receptor set was obtained from a man aged 18 to 30 with alopecia areata. Some clones in this sample may be carry-over from other donors' samples.

This clonotype has ten or more counts. The rearrangement links TRBV11-2 to TRBJ2-1; D is undetermined. Trimming took 1 base from V and 5 from J, leaving 6 bases between them. The germline V gene encodes CDR1 SGHAT and CDR2 FQNNGV. The CDR3 runs to 13 residues. This chain's CDR3 is CASSLVYHNEQFF. CDR3 bases: TGTGCCAGCAGCTTAGTTTATCACAATGAGCAGTTCTTC.

The V gene is TRBV5-1, the J gene TRBJ2-1; possibly TRBD2 for D (6 bases). CDR1 is SGHRS and CDR2 is YFSETQ in the germline V gene. The CDR3 has 15 amino acids. Trimming stripped 3 bases from V and 8 bases from J, with 18 bases between. The CDR3 nucleotides read TGCGCCAGCAGCTCGGGACTCCGGGCGGGCTATGAGCAGTTCTTC. Its translation: CASSSGLRAGYEQFF.

There are a few counts of this clonotype. The chain joins TRBV13 to TRBJ2-1; TRBD2 agrees at 9 bases. The J segment lost 9 bases and the V segment lost 5 bases, leaving 2 bases of the junction unmatched. From germline, CDR1 is PRHDT and CDR2 FYEKMQ (reference sequence). The CDR3 spans 12 residues. Written as DNA, the CDR3 is TGTGCCAGCAGCCAACTAGCGGGTGAGCAGTTCTTC. Translating gives CASSQLAGEQFF.

The sample holds a few counts of this clonotype. The V call is TRBV28, the J call TRBJ2-7, with 8 bases fitting TRBD1. Germline CDR1 and CDR2: MDHEN and SYDVKM. Trimming took 6 bases from V and 2 from J; bases not matched to a gene: 9. This CDR3 region has 15 residues. For the CDR3, the DNA is TGTGCCAGCAGACAACCGACAGGGGCCACCTACGAGCAGTACTTC. Its translation: CASRQPTGATYEQYF.

This clonotype was observed at least ten times. The chain recombines TRBV7-4 with TRBJ2-1, with D tentatively TRBD1 (6 bases). Germline values: CDR1 SGHVT, CDR2 SQSDAQ. Trimming stripped 5 bases from V and 2 bases from J, with 16 bases between. The CDR3 contains 16 residues. The CDR3 nucleotides read TGTGCCAGCAGCCCCCCGGACAGCTACACCTACAATGAGCAGTTCTTC. Amino acid sequence: CASSPPDSYTYNEQFF. The full variable domain, in which reference TRBV7-4 and TRBJ2-1 provide the parts outside the CDR3, is GAGVSQSPRYKVAKRGRDVALRCDSISGHVTLYWYRQTLGQGSEVLTYSQSDAQRDKSGRPSGRFSAERPERSVSTLKIQRTEQGDSAVYLCASSPPDSYTYNEQFFGPGTRLTVL.

The chain links TRBV29-1 to TRBJ2-7, with D possibly TRBD2 on 5 matching bases. The V end lost 4 bases, the J end lost 2 bases, and 9 bases lay between the germline ends. The CDR3 contains 12 residues. Germline V gene sequence: CDR1 SQVTM, CDR2 ANQGSEA. CDR3 DNA: TGCAGCGTTGGGAGGACGACCTACGAGCAGTACTTC. This translates into CSVGRTTYEQYF.

The chain carries TRBV6-5 and TRBJ2-5; TRBD1 is a possible D gene (5 bases). The germline gives CDR1 MNHEY, CDR2 SVGAGI. This CDR3 is 18 amino acids long. The V and J ends lost 5 bases and 5 bases respectively, with 27 bases between them. CDR3: CASSRHSGAETTGETQYF. CDR3 nucleotides: TGTGCCAGCAGTCGCCATAGTGGGGCGGAAACAACCGGGGAGACCCAGTACTTC.

This clonotype was detected ten times or more. This chain's CDR3 is CASSPRTEINEKLFF. The CDR3 DNA reads as TGTGCCAGCAGCCCGCGGACAGAAATAAATGAAAAACTGTTTTTT. This chain links TRBV7-9 with TRBJ1-4, with a possible D match to TRBD1 (6 bases). V was clipped by 5 bases and J by 5 bases, with 15 bases between them. The CDR3 length is 15 residues. Looked up from germline, CDR1 is SEHNR and CDR2 is FQNEAQ (reference sequence). The entire variable domain, with the rest obtained from reference TRBV7-9 and TRBJ1-4, is as follows: DTGVSQNPRHKITKRGQNVTFRCDPISEHNRLYWYRQTLGQGPEFLTYFQNEAQLEKSRLLSDRFSAERPKGSFSTLEIQRTEQGDSAMYLCASSPRTEINEKLFFGSGTQLSVL.

The table lists this clonotype with a few counts. This sequence joins TRBV12-3 or TRBV12-4 and TRBJ1-5; D possibly corresponds to TRBD1 (6 bases). V was clipped by 6 bases and J by 5 bases, with 11 bases between them. The length of the CDR3 is 13 residues. The CDR3 loop reads CASREYRDQPQHF. For the CDR3, the DNA is TGTGCCAGCAGGGAATACAGGGATCAGCCCCAGCATTTT.

The table lists this clonotype with a few counts. The chain joins TRBV5-1 to TRBJ2-4, with D possibly TRBD2 on 5 matching bases. This CDR3 comprises 15 residues. V was pared by 1 base and J by 1 base, with 9 bases between. Germline values: CDR1 SGHRS, CDR2 YFSETQ. The CDR3 reads CASSLNGMAKNIQYF. Here the CDR3 DNA reads TGCGCCAGCAGCTTGAACGGGATGGCCAAAAACATTCAGTACTTC.

The chain carries TRBV6-2 or TRBV6-3 and TRBJ1-1; TRBD1 might be the D (6 bases). Germline CDR1 MNHEY, CDR2 SVGEGT. CDR3 length: 15 amino acids. Trimming pared 4 bases from V and 4 bases from J, leaving 16 bases between. The CDR3 sequence: CASSSRGLPGTEAFF. For the CDR3, the DNA is TGTGCCAGCAGTTCCCGGGGGCTCCCCGGCACTGAAGCTTTCTTT.

This clonotype was seen only a few times. The chain uses TRBV27 and TRBJ1-5; D remains unclear. This CDR3 is 17 amino acids long. V shed 0 bases and J shed 2 bases, with 14 bases lying between them. The germline CDR1 and CDR2 sequences are MNHEY and SMNVEV (reference sequence). In DNA, the CDR3 is TGTGCCAGCAGTTTATCGGGCGGGATAGAGGGCAATCAGCCCCAGCATTTT. It is translated as CASSLSGGIEGNQPQHF.

This clonotype came up a few times. This chain uses TRBV4-1 with TRBJ2-7, with TRBD1 matching 8 bases. After removal of 0 bases from V and 4 bases from J, the junction contained 5 bases not matched to a gene. Looked up from germline, CDR1 is MGHRA and CDR2 is YSYEKL. CDR3 length: 15 residues. The CDR3 protein is CASSQDPTGGYEQYF. CDR3 nucleotide sequence: TGCGCCAGCAGCCAAGATCCAACAGGGGGATACGAGCAGTACTTC.

The chain couples TRBV5-1 to TRBJ1-5, with 8 positions matching TRBD1. The ends lost 4 bases at V and 7 bases at J; junction bases unmatched: 10. This CDR3 has 15 amino acids. Germline CDR1 SGHRS, CDR2 YFSETQ. The CDR3, as DNA: TGCGCCAGCAGCGCTCAGGGGGCGCCCGGACAGCCCCAGCATTTT. Translating gives CASSAQGAPGQPQHF.